The rows below give T cell receptor beta chains drawn from one sample of a study of a mutant IDH1 vaccine in newly diagnosed glioma. Libraries were prepared by immunoSEQ multiplex PCR; TCRdb keeps only in-frame clonotypes and omits some of them. Among 45,000 to 65,000 clones listed, roughly 80% were seen once. The material was PBMCs, obtained from a glioma patient treated with radiotherapy, temozolomide or both. The receptors originated from a man between 18 and 35 years old with glioma. CDR3s include the opening cysteine and the closing phenylalanine or tryptophan.

J	V	CDR3
TRBJ1-4	TRBV19	CASSIVREKLFF
TRBJ1-2	TRBV5-1	CASHARPGALRGYTF
TRBJ1-1	TRBV7-3	CASSLRVPDTEAFF
TRBJ1-3	TRBV30	CAWSGPGRGTGNTIYF
TRBJ1-4	TRBV6-1	CASSEAGTGGEKLFF
TRBJ1-2	TRBV11-2	CASSPFRDREVEYGYTF
TRBJ2-1	TRBV2	CASSGKGGFSYNEQFF
TRBJ2-3	TRBV29-1	CSVEGGKLSTDTQYF
TRBJ2-5	TRBV2	CASSFGLVGTQYF
TRBJ2-7	TRBV30	CAWSGGRLAGGYYEQYF
TRBJ1-1	TRBV6-6	CASSPLAPDLNTEAFF
TRBJ1-2	TRBV5-1	CASSHGREGYGYTF